This T cell receptor (beta chain) came from a study of cytomegalovirus exposure and HLA in healthy donors. The CDR3 has 14 residues. Germline values: CDR1 MGHDK, CDR2 SYGVNS. V was pared by 5 bases and J by 7 bases, with 7 bases of the junction left unmatched. The PCR used 60 Vbeta and 13 Jbeta primers. Clones were sequenced by immunoSEQ multiplex PCR, and TCRdb holds only the in-frame ones, with some missing. In all, the sample yields roughly 51,000 clones. This clonotype was obtained from a male donor in good health and CMV-seropositive. Material: PBMCs. The chain has TRBV25-1 and TRBJ1-2, with TRBD1 matching over 10 bases. The CDR3 reads CASSNPGQGLGYTF. In nucleotides, the CDR3 is TGTGCCAGCAGTAATCCGGGACAGGGGCTTGGCTACACCTTC.